This TCR beta chain was documented in a study of blood T cells in healthy people across ages (dated by TCRdb to between 2014 and 2017). As for the study more broadly: In model experiments, roughly one uniquely barcoded TCR beta cDNA molecule per two T cells was captured by template switching. Age-related changes in TCR beta repertoire diversity were measured in the study by deep sequencing normalized with unique cDNA molecular identifiers. Four age groups were formed from the donors: young (average roughly 15 years), middle-aged (approximately 40), aged (about 68) and long-lived (less than 85). Donors of different ages were randomly distributed across sequencing lanes to avoid experimental bias. Using the same blood draw, the study looked at two additional independent replicas of 1 million unique cDNA reads for two donors, one aged 18 to 30 and the other aged 80 or older.

Notes on this clonotype: This clone's antigen is unknown. No base-level quality is on record; no much larger clone is a single base apart.

The donors were some 36 Caucasian individuals from Russia, aged 6 to 90 years, who were systemically healthy. Roughly 10 milliliters of peripheral blood were collected from each donor into EDTA-treated Vacutainer tubes. Ficoll-Paque density-gradient centrifugation was used to isolate PBMCs, with at least 6.5 million per sample. Trizol reagent was used to extract total RNA from the PBMCs, yielding at least 5.5 micrograms per sample. For every donor, flow cytometry on a PBMC aliquot measured the percentage of naive CD45RAhigh/CD27high T cells. Cut back by 4 bases and 7 bases, the V and J ends lie 13 bases apart. CDR1 and CDR2, looked up from the germline V gene (reference sequence), are LGHDT and YNNKEL. The CDR3 runs 13 residues from the cysteine to the phenylalanine. The kept DNA is CDR3 alone, 39 bases in frame from the first base. The method behind the library was 5' RACE. For sequencing, an Illumina HiSeq 2500 was employed. The second PCR ran for about 7 to 11 cycles and used a J-beta primer mix along with a sample-barcoded 5' primer. Each TCR beta cDNA molecule received a unique molecular identifier from a template-switch 5' adaptor carrying 12 random nucleotides. Each sample yielded at least 3 million CDR3-containing paired-end reads. First-strand cDNA synthesis was performed from all RNA using the Mint cDNA synthesis kit, with priming by a TRBC-specific oligonucleotide. Following uracil-DNA glycosylase treatment, all cDNA underwent a first 18-cycle PCR with the universal primers M1SS and BC2_uni_R. Regarding the original processing steps: For normalization, 1 million high-quality reads, each with a distinct molecular identifier, were randomly selected from each sample. Instead of being binned into consensus sequences, reads that shared molecular identifiers were thrown out. MiTCR, run with a Q25 quality threshold and the strictest error-elimination algorithm, handled CDR3 identification, clonotype clustering and error correction. A nonparametric unseen species model with Euler transformation was used to estimate lower-bound total TCR beta diversity. The raw public data were reprocessed by TCRdb itself: fastp quality trimming at Q25, MiXCR clonotype calling, in-frame beta chains only. When rows share a CDR3 protein, they turn into one entry using the most common DNA and genes. The V and J calls shown here were made by TCRdb, not taken from the authors' results. The sample profile shows 1.5 million to 2 million distinct CDR3 sequences; about 31% of them were found once. Of the sample, about 11% is held by the ten largest clones.

The research as a whole found: Bulk unsorted PBMC profiling prevented conclusive comparison of naive and antigen-experienced compartments. There was a strong correlation between observed TCR beta diversity and the percentage of naive T cells measured by flow cytometry. As age increased, observed TCR beta diversity per million T cells dropped in a roughly linear way, and a significant reduction was already evident by age 40. The long-lived group showed more naive CD4+ T cells, fewer expanded clones and increased TCR diversity than the aged group, suggesting age selection. Estimates of total diversity based on one million sequenced T cells were regarded as lower bounds and as underestimates. Donor CMV infection status was unknown, potentially confounding age-related changes in expanded clonotypes.

This receptor chain uses TRBV3-1 and TRBJ2-5; the D gene is perhaps TRBD2, from 5 matching bases. This receptor was taken from a woman in her 30s in good health. Sequencing was carried out using blood. The CDR3 region has the sequence CASSREKGATQYF. The sequence in DNA is TGTGCCAGCAGCCGAGAGAAGGGAGCGACCCAGTACTTC.